These T cell receptor beta chains were read from a single sample in a study of glioma-infiltrating T cells. A single record per CDR3 protein comes from TCRdb applying MiXCR to the multiplex PCR reads. The sample includes roughly 200,000 distinct CDR3 sequences, about 32% of them seen just once. Material: glioma tissue, nonneoplastic brain tissue, or PBMCs (not recorded which). The receptor set was obtained from a human donor with low-grade glioma or glioblastoma, undergoing nonglioma brain surgery, or in good health (not recorded which). CDR3s include the opening cysteine and the closing phenylalanine or tryptophan. The D gene is left open where the match is weak. Clone size, where shown, is once, few, many, or a class for clones that have expanded.

many,TRBV27,TRBJ2-2,-,CASSSYLGGELFF,TGTGCCAGCAGTTCCTACTTGGGCGGGGAGCTGTTTTTT
many,TRBV4-2,TRBJ1-5,-,CASSQDWGGNQPQHF,TGTGCCAGCAGCCAAGATTGGGGGGGCAATCAGCCCCAGCATTTT
many,TRBV28,TRBJ2-7,-,CASRVSPSYEQYF,TGTGCCAGCCGTGTCTCGCCCTCCTACGAGCAGTACTTC
many,TRBV7-2,TRBJ2-5,-,CASSLDTQETQYF,TGTGCCAGCAGCTTAGACACCCAAGAGACCCAGTACTTC
-,TRBV19,TRBJ2-1,TRBD2,CASSIAGGPYDEQFF,TGTGCCAGTAGTATAGCGGGAGGGCCTTACGATGAGCAGTTCTTC
-,TRBV27,TRBJ2-5,TRBD1,CASKKGQRAVEAQYF,TGTGCCAGCAAAAAGGGACAGAGGGCAGTGGAGGCCCAGTACTTC
many,TRBV4-3,TRBJ1-2,-,CASSQVGGRGYTF,TGCGCCAGCAGCCAAGTAGGGGGTCGTGGCTACACCTTC
few,TRBV19,TRBJ2-3,-,CASSFSGTDTQYF,TGTGCCAGTAGTTTTTCGGGCACAGATACGCAGTATTTT
-,TRBV5-4,TRBJ2-2,TRBD2,CASSFRLADGELFF,TGTGCCAGCAGCTTCCGGCTAGCGGACGGGGAGCTGTTTTTT
-,TRBV20-1,TRBJ1-2,-,CSYRDNYGYTF,TGCAGTTACCGGGACAACTATGGCTACACCTTC
many,TRBV28,TRBJ1-1,-,CASSLGGGGPRAFF,TGTGCCAGCAGTTTAGGGGGCGGGGGCCCTAGGGCTTTCTTT
-,TRBV9,TRBJ1-1,-,CASSLDGGRNTEAFF,TGTGCCAGCAGCCTAGATGGAGGTAGGAACACTGAAGCTTTCTTT
-,TRBV12-3/TRBV12-4,TRBJ2-7,TRBD1,CASSVYRGTAIDEQYF,TGTGCCAGCAGTGTCTACAGGGGGACGGCAATCGACGAGCAGTACTTC
many,TRBV25-1,TRBJ1-2,-,CASSEYGGSDGYTF,TGTGCCAGCAGTGAATATGGGGGTTCCGACGGCTACACCTTC
-,TRBV27,TRBJ2-3,TRBD2,CASRVLGTSGRERASTDTQYF,TGTGCCAGCAGAGTCCTTGGGACTAGCGGGAGGGAGAGGGCTAGCACAGATACGCAGTATTTT
many,TRBV10-2,TRBJ1-1,-,CASSELVNTEAFF,TGCGCCAGCAGTGAGTTGGTGAACACTGAAGCTTTCTTT
-,TRBV29-1,TRBJ2-7,TRBD2,CSVAPTSGSFDEQYF,TGCAGCGTTGCCCCGACTAGCGGGAGTTTCGACGAGCAGTACTTC
-,TRBV10-2,TRBJ2-1,-,CDISERGSTSDNEQFF,TGTGACATCAGTGAACGGGGAAGTACCTCCGACAATGAGCAGTTCTTC
-,TRBV12-3/TRBV12-4,TRBJ1-3,-,CASSFHVGSAGNTIYF,TGTGCCAGCAGTTTCCATGTGGGCTCGGCTGGAAACACCATATATTTT
many,TRBV28,TRBJ2-7,TRBD2,CASTLSSGRGYEQYF,TGTGCCAGCACCCTCTCTAGCGGGAGGGGGTACGAGCAGTACTTC
-,TRBV5-4,TRBJ2-5,-,CASSSRGNQETQYF,TGTGCCAGCAGCTCGCGAGGGAACCAAGAGACCCAGTACTTC
-,TRBV12-3/TRBV12-4,TRBJ2-7,-,CASSLALSPYEQYF,TGTGCCAGCAGTTTAGCGCTATCGCCCTACGAGCAGTACTTC
-,TRBV12-5,TRBJ1-5,-,CASGVGVNQPQHF,TGTGCTAGTGGTGTCGGGGTAAATCAGCCCCAGCATTTT
-,TRBV10-2,TRBJ2-1,-,CATRARGGGNEQFF,TGTGCCACCAGAGCTAGGGGGGGTGGGAATGAGCAGTTCTTC
many,TRBV6-1,TRBJ2-5,TRBD2,CASSEGGTTVETQYF,TGTGCCAGCAGTGAGGGTGGGACTACCGTGGAGACCCAGTACTTC
-,TRBV6-1,TRBJ2-1,TRBD2,CASSPRLAGVNEQFF,TGTGCCAGCAGTCCCCGACTAGCGGGAGTTAATGAGCAGTTCTTC
-,TRBV7-2,TRBJ2-2,-,CASSLVRHTGELFF,TGTGCCAGCAGCTTAGTGCGGCACACCGGGGAGCTGTTTTTT
-,TRBV9,TRBJ1-3,-,CATGDGNTIYF,TGTGCCACGGGGGACGGAAACACCATATATTTT